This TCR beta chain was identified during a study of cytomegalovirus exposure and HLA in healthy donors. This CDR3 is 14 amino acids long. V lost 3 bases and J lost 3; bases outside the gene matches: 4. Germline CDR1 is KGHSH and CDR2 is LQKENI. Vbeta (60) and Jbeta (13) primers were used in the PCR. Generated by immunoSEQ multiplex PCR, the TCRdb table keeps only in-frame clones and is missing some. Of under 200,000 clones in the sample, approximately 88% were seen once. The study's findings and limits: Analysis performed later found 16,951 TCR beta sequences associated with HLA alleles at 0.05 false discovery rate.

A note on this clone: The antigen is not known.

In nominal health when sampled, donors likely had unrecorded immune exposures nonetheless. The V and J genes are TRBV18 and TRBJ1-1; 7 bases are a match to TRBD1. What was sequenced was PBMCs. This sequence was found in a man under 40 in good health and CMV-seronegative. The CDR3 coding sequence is TGTGCCAGCTCACCCCGGACAGGAGACACTGAAGCTTTCTTT. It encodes CASSPRTGDTEAFF.